These T cell receptor beta chains were read from a single sample in a study of CD8+CD57+ T cells in acquired aplastic anemia. TCRdb reprocessed the reads with MiXCR, giving one entry per CDR3 protein. The sample lists 210,000 or so distinct CDR3 sequences; under 55% were seen once. Sequenced sample: sorted CD4+, CD8+, or CD8+CD57+ T cells (not recorded which) from PBMCs. These receptors all come from a human donor with aplastic anemia. CDR3s include the opening cysteine and the closing phenylalanine or tryptophan. The order of the fields is V gene, CDR3 protein.

V gene: TRBV11-2
CDR3 protein: CASSPRRGARGEKLFF

V gene: TRBV6-6
CDR3 protein: CASSYVGTGGFYEQYF

V gene: TRBV15
CDR3 protein: CATSTGRGGNQPQYF

V gene: TRBV6-5
CDR3 protein: CASSYSSVSGATYEQYF

V gene: TRBV7-6
CDR3 protein: CASSSWGSQETQYF

V gene: TRBV19
CDR3 protein: CASSIKMNTETQYF

V gene: TRBV5-1
CDR3 protein: CASTNLRYNEQFF

V gene: TRBV11-3
CDR3 protein: CASSSSSGTQYF

V gene: TRBV7-2
CDR3 protein: CASSLRPGGYNSPLHF

V gene: TRBV19
CDR3 protein: CASIGQGVFLSGYTF

V gene: TRBV9
CDR3 protein: CASSHGQGRDGYTF

V gene: TRBV6-1
CDR3 protein: CASRTGGNSPLHF

V gene: TRBV28
CDR3 protein: CASSLWGWGQGYTLHF

V gene: TRBV29-1
CDR3 protein: CSVLPVRQTYGYTF

V gene: TRBV10-3
CDR3 protein: CAISLSGSSSGANVLTF

V gene: TRBV3-2
CDR3 protein: CAAERPAGTTDTQYF

V gene: TRBV20-1
CDR3 protein: CSAARGPLYEQYF

V gene: TRBV19
CDR3 protein: CASSPRRTEAFF

V gene: TRBV29-1
CDR3 protein: CSVRQGEGTEAFF

V gene: TRBV6-1
CDR3 protein: CASSDLQASYGYTF

V gene: TRBV20-1
CDR3 protein: CSARPAGTSGGTSTDTQYF

V gene: TRBV19
CDR3 protein: CASSIGQGWTDTQYF

V gene: TRBV7-9
CDR3 protein: CASSDRRRLGELFF

V gene: TRBV11-2
CDR3 protein: CASSLAQINEKLFF

V gene: TRBV19
CDR3 protein: CASSRGKTDTQYGYTF

V gene: TRBV5-6
CDR3 protein: CASSLGGGALNQPQHF

V gene: TRBV5-1
CDR3 protein: CASSSRQGAGELFF

V gene: TRBV7-9
CDR3 protein: CASSLAGTGYEAFF

V gene: TRBV10-3
CDR3 protein: CAISESGAVKQVTGAFF

V gene: TRBV10-1
CDR3 protein: CASRAGPTDTQYF

V gene: TRBV29-1
CDR3 protein: CSAFTMNTEAFF

V gene: TRBV10-1
CDR3 protein: CAISRAEGQGGGETQYF

V gene: TRBV10-3
CDR3 protein: CAIPANYGYTF

V gene: TRBV18
CDR3 protein: CASSPPLRLDEQYF

V gene: TRBV2
CDR3 protein: CASARDSMNTEAFF

V gene: TRBV7-2
CDR3 protein: CASSLAVVAGRYEQYF

V gene: TRBV6-1
CDR3 protein: CASIGGGPNQPQHF

V gene: TRBV9
CDR3 protein: CASSDPLGGPRSIYGYTF

V gene: TRBV6-5
CDR3 protein: CASSTGRPGEETQYF

V gene: TRBV10-3
CDR3 protein: CAISESFPSGTRAQETQYF

V gene: TRBV19
CDR3 protein: CASVGQGGNEQYF

V gene: TRBV25-1
CDR3 protein: CASGRAGGLTDTQYF

V gene: TRBV6-4
CDR3 protein: CASSPTRSHTEAFF

V gene: TRBV7-2
CDR3 protein: CASSTLAGGPGDTQYF

V gene: TRBV19
CDR3 protein: CASSITPHGASNQPQHF

V gene: TRBV5-1
CDR3 protein: CASTLAPYEQYF